The rows below give T cell receptor beta chains drawn from one sample of a study of blood T cells in healthy people across ages. TCRdb processed the 5' RACE reads anew with MiXCR; each CDR3 protein has one entry. In the table there are about 670,000 distinct CDR3 sequences, 40% to 65% of which are singletons. Sequenced: blood. The receptor set was obtained from a woman of 80 years or more in good health. The CDR3 runs from the conserved cysteine through the conserved F or W.

V gene	J gene	CDR3 protein
TRBV10-3	TRBJ2-1	CAISEYLSSYNEQFF
TRBV28	TRBJ2-3	CASSTGTSRADTQYF
TRBV2	TRBJ1-1	CASKFRENTEAFF
TRBV6-5	TRBJ2-5	CASSYGGGNQETQYF
TRBV6-6	TRBJ2-5	CASIPRGGTAKETQYF
TRBV5-1	TRBJ1-2	CASSLSQGDYGYTF
TRBV20-1	TRBJ2-3	CSATGTLTDTQYF
TRBV5-1	TRBJ2-1	CASSIGTVSNEQFF
TRBV5-1	TRBJ2-5	CASSFEGETQYF
TRBV28	TRBJ2-5	CASSLIGGPPLQETQYF
TRBV10-3	TRBJ2-7	CAISESREYEQYF
TRBV18	TRBJ2-1	CASSPRSQNEQFF
TRBV4-3	TRBJ2-1	CASSQSRAGVSYNEQFF